This TCR beta chain came from a study of long-term antiretroviral therapy in people with HIV. Trimming cost V 10 bases and J 6 bases, with 15 bases left between them. The CDR3 length is 13 residues. The germline V gene has CDR1 MNHNY and CDR2 SVGAGI (reference sequence). They ran version v3.0 of the immunoSEQ assay at survey level. Here immunoSEQ multiplex PCR was the method, and the copy in TCRdb shows in-frame clones only, minus some. The sample contains a few thousand clones, more than 75% of which appear only once. The study, taken as a whole, reports: Dominating the repertoire at all time points were the clones that expanded before ART. The study lacked data on ART adherence, viral resistance or therapy changes. Comparison with controls showed narrower CDR3 length ranges in HIV repertoires.

Comments on this clone: The antigen is undetermined.

The sequence derives from a woman in her forties or fifties with HIV. The V call is TRBV6-6, the J call TRBJ2-2; D not certain. The starting material was unsorted PBMCs, obtained 1.3 years after starting antiretroviral therapy. The CDR3 DNA reads as TGTGCCATTAGAGGTCTTGGTGCCGGGGAGCTGTTTTTT. Residues: CAIRGLGAGELFF.